Following are 25 T cell receptor beta chains from one sample sequenced in a study of cytomegalovirus exposure and HLA in healthy donors. Using immunoSEQ multiplex PCR, the repertoire was profiled, and TCRdb retains in-frame clones only, with some absent. This sample has around 300,000 clones; about nine tenths occur once, and the top ten carry approximately 1%. Specimen: PBMCs. The receptors stem from a woman aged 25 to 45 in good health and CMV-seropositive.

This chain uses TRBV29-1 with TRBJ2-5, with D perhaps matching TRBD2 (7 bases). This CDR3 contains 15 residues. Germline V gene data show CDR1 as SQVTM and CDR2 as ANQGSEA. V lost 5 bases and J lost 3, with 19 bases in between. The CDR3 loop reads CSVLTIGGGKETQYF. CDR3 nucleotides: TGCAGCGTTTTGACTATAGGGGGAGGGAAAGAGACCCAGTACTTC.

The sample holds one count of this clone. The chain combines TRBV6-5 with TRBJ1-1; D perhaps matches TRBD1 (5 bases). Germline CDR1 reads MNHEY; CDR2 reads SVGAGI. This CDR3 comprises 16 residues. V lost 0 bases and J lost 3, with 14 bases in between. The CDR3 protein is CASSYSNGGGDTEAFF. CDR3 DNA: TGTGCCAGCAGTTACTCGAATGGGGGGGGTGACACTGAAGCTTTCTTT.

The rearrangement links TRBV27 to TRBJ2-3, with 7 positions matching TRBD2. The CDR3 loop spans 14 amino acids. Trimming removed 2 bases from V and 3 bases from J; junction bases left unmatched: 2. Germline lookup yields CDR1 MNHEY and CDR2 SMNVEV (reference sequence). In DNA form, the CDR3 reads TGTGCCAGCAGTTTACGGCGGGAGACAGATACGCAGTATTTT. Protein: CASSLRRETDTQYF.

CDR3 nucleotide sequence: TGCGCCAGCAGCCAAGGATCTAGCGGGGGGGCCTCATTTCTCGATGAGCAGTTCTTC. It yields the protein CASSQGSSGGASFLDEQFF. The chain links TRBV4-1 to TRBJ2-1; 12 bases are a match to TRBD2. Per the germline V gene, CDR1 is MGHRA and CDR2 is YSYEKL. J was trimmed by 8 bases and V by 1 base; bases with no gene match: 15. The CDR3 loop spans 19 amino acids.

The V and J genes are TRBV4-3 and TRBJ1-3; D is ambiguous. CDR3 length equals 14 residues. CDR1 is LGHNA, CDR2 YSLEER, per germline. Trimming removed 3 bases from V and 0 bases from J, with 6 bases in between. Here the CDR3 DNA reads TGCGCCAGCAGCCAGACTAGCTCTGGAAACACCATATATTTT. The encoded protein is CASSQTSSGNTIYF.

The V call is TRBV5-1, the J call TRBJ2-7; maybe TRBD1 (5 bases). Looked up from germline, CDR1 is SGHRS and CDR2 is YFSETQ. This CDR3 is built from 16 residues. The V end lost 0 bases, the J end lost 2 bases, and 15 bases lay between the germline ends. The CDR3 nucleotides are TGCGCCAGCAGCTTGGAGGGGTGGAAGCCAGCCTACGAGCAGTACTTC. It yields the protein CASSLEGWKPAYEQYF.

The chain recombines TRBV9 with TRBJ2-5; 13 nucleotides align to TRBD2. V trimming: 6 bases; J trimming: 4 bases; junction bases outside the gene matches: 6. Germline values: CDR1 SGDLS, CDR2 YYNGEE. The CDR3 is 15 amino acids. This chain's CDR3 is CASTVGLAGLETQYF. CDR3 sequence (DNA): TGTGCCAGCACCGTGGGACTAGCGGGGTTAGAGACCCAGTACTTC.

The rearrangement links TRBV4-1 to TRBJ1-4, with TRBD1 as a possible D gene (5 bases). The CDR3 runs 14 residues. V was clipped by 0 bases and J by 12 bases, with 14 bases between them. The germline V gene has CDR1 MGHRA and CDR2 YSYEKL. The CDR3 DNA sequence: TGCGCCAGCAGCCAAGATTGGGGCAGACCTGAACTGTTTTTT. It yields the protein CASSQDWGRPELFF.

This clone was picked up a small number of times. J is TRBJ1-2 and V is TRBV7-8, with 7 bases fitting TRBD1. V lost 1 base and J lost 2; bases outside the gene matches: 10. The germline gives CDR1 SGHVS, CDR2 FQNEAQ. The CDR3 loop spans 17 amino acids. The CDR3 loop is CASSLGNRGGTNYGYTF. The CDR3 DNA sequence: TGTGCCAGCAGCTTAGGGAACAGGGGAGGTACAAACTATGGCTACACCTTC.

This chain links TRBV2 with TRBJ2-7; D unresolved. V dropped 6 bases and J dropped 1 base, with 22 bases sitting between them. Germline V gene lookup returns CDR1 SNHLY and CDR2 FYNNEI. There are 17 residues in the CDR3. Written as DNA, the CDR3 is TGTGCCAGCAGCGTACGCCGACAAGGTTCAGATTCCTACGAGCAGTACTTC. Translated, it gives CASSVRRQGSDSYEQYF.

V usage is TRBV23-1 and J usage is TRBJ2-3; D is undetermined. TRBV23-1 is assigned to the ORF class and has an uncertain function. V dropped 3 bases and J dropped 6 bases, with 1 base sitting between them. This CDR3 region has 10 residues. The CDR3 bases are TGCGCCAGCAGTCAGGATACGCAGTATTTT. This encodes CASSQDTQYF.

This chain connects TRBV9 to TRBJ2-1; 13 bases map to TRBD2. CDR1 is SGDLS, CDR2 YYNGEE, per germline. V lost 3 bases and J lost 9; bases outside the gene matches: 6. CDR3 length: 15 amino acids. The CDR3 sequence: CASSGTSGGASEQFF. The DNA for the CDR3 is TGTGCCAGCAGCGGTACTAGCGGGGGGGCGTCTGAGCAGTTCTTC. Looking up the rest from reference TRBV9 and TRBJ2-1 gives the full variable domain: DSGVTQTPKHLITATGQRVTLRCSPRSGDLSVYWYQQSLDQGLQFLIQYYNGEERAKGNILERFSAQQFPDLHSELNLSSLELGDSALYFCASSGTSGGASEQFFGPGTRLTVL.

This chain uses TRBV15 with TRBJ2-7; D may correspond to TRBD1 or TRBD2 (6 bases each). The CDR3 totals 15 residues. Germline CDR1 and CDR2: LNHNV and YYDKDF (reference sequence). V was trimmed by 2 bases and J by 0 bases, leaving 11 bases between them. DNA for the CDR3: TGTGCCACCAGCAGAATAGGGGGGAGCTCCTACGAGCAGTACTTC. It encodes CATSRIGGSSYEQYF.

The chain couples TRBV21-1 to TRBJ2-7; the table names TRBD1, a call not compared with the DNA. TRBV21-1 constitutes a pseudogene. The CDR3 runs 14 residues. The CDR3 loop is CASEDRYSSYEQYF. In DNA, the CDR3 is TGTGCCAGCGAAGACAGGTACAGCTCCTACGAGCAGTACTTC.

This clone was counted a single time. The chain combines TRBV27 with TRBJ1-1; D unclear. CDR1 and CDR2 (germline): MNHEY, SMNVEV (reference sequence). This CDR3 contains 13 residues. V lost 3 bases and J 3 bases, leaving 8 bases between the germline ends. CDR3 nucleotides: TGTGCCAGCAGTTTTTCGGGATACACTGAAGCTTTCTTT. Translated, it gives CASSFSGYTEAFF.

The genes are TRBV10-3 and TRBJ1-5; TRBD1 matches at 11 bases. The CDR3 has 16 amino acids. V gave up 2 bases and J gave up 3 bases; unmatched junction bases: 3. Germline CDR1 ENHRY, CDR2 SYGVKD. The DNA for the CDR3 is TGTGCCATCAGTGAGGGGACAGGGGGTAACAATCAGCCCCAGCATTTT. Translated: CAISEGTGGNNQPQHF.

This chain uses TRBV4-3 with TRBJ2-5; TRBD2 matches at 13 bases. With V trimmed by 1 base and J by 13 bases, 6 bases remained unmatched. Germline CDR1 reads LGHNA; CDR2 reads YSLEER. This CDR3 has 14 residues. The CDR3 reads CASSQGLAGGGRYF. The CDR3 bases are TGCGCCAGCAGCCAAGGACTAGCGGGGGGCGGGAGGTACTTC.

This chain joins TRBV25-1 and TRBJ2-1; TRBD1 matches at 8 bases. V dropped 5 bases and J dropped 8; count of bases not matched to a gene: 8. CDR1 and CDR2 (germline): MGHDK, SYGVNS. The CDR3 covers 14 residues. The CDR3 DNA sequence: TGTGCCAGCAGTTCTACCAGGGGGCGGGATGAGCAGTTCTTC. This gives the protein CASSSTRGRDEQFF.

This clone was seen a few times. Here the CDR3 reads CASSRAPPQGMELFF. In nucleotides, the CDR3 is TGTGCCAGCAGCAGAGCACCCCCTCAGGGGATGGAGCTGTTTTTT. The chain has TRBV7-9 and TRBJ2-2; D perhaps matches TRBD1 (6 bases). V gave up 5 bases and J gave up 10 bases, with 20 bases separating them. The CDR3 consists of 15 residues. Germline values: CDR1 SEHNR, CDR2 FQNEAQ (reference sequence).

This clone showed up just a few times. The chain carries TRBV13 and TRBJ2-7, with 9 bases matching TRBD1. The CDR3 extends over 15 amino acids. Germline V gives CDR1 PRHDT, CDR2 FYEKMQ (reference sequence). The V gene end was trimmed by 0 bases and the J gene end by 4 bases; junction bases not matched to a gene: 4. DNA of the CDR3: TGTGCCAGCAGCTTAGGTCGGACAGGGGCTTACGAGCAGTACTTC. This translates into CASSLGRTGAYEQYF.

This clone was seen at least ten times. This chain links TRBV4-2 with TRBJ1-2; the D gene is possibly TRBD1 (5 bases). Deletions cut 0 bases from V and 5 bases from J, with 7 bases between. CDR1 and CDR2 (germline): LGHNA, YNFKEQ. This CDR3 has 13 amino acids. The CDR3 region is CASSQDPGYGYTF. DNA of the CDR3: TGTGCCAGCAGCCAAGACCCAGGGTATGGCTACACCTTC.

This chain's CDR3 is CASSYGYEQYF. The CDR3 DNA sequence: TGTGCCAGCAGTTATGGTTACGAGCAGTACTTC. This sequence joins TRBV27 and TRBJ2-7; no firm D call. V lost 4 bases, J lost 4 bases, and 5 bases lay in between. The CDR3 is 11 amino acids. Germline V gene lookup returns CDR1 MNHEY and CDR2 SMNVEV (reference sequence).

As regards this clone: Other nucleotide sequences in the sample specify the same CDR3. The chain has TRBV30 and TRBJ1-4; 7 bases align to TRBD1. After removal of 0 bases from V and 3 bases from J, the junction contained 4 bases not matched to a gene. Germline V gene lookup returns CDR1 GTSNPN and CDR2 SVGIG (reference sequence). This CDR3 has 15 amino acids. CDR3 sequence: CAWSVGGSANEKLFF. CDR3 coding DNA: TGTGCCTGGAGTGTAGGGGGCTCAGCTAATGAAAAACTGTTTTTT.

This chain connects TRBV14 to TRBJ2-1; 10 bases agree with TRBD2. Per the germline V gene, CDR1 is SGHDN and CDR2 is FVKESK. This CDR3 contains 16 residues. Trimming removed 5 bases from V and 6 bases from J; junction bases left unmatched: 10. CDR3 region: CASSLRAGGYANEQFF. CDR3 sequence (DNA): TGTGCCAGCAGCTTAAGAGCGGGGGGGTACGCCAATGAGCAGTTCTTC.

The chain is built from TRBV4-2 and TRBJ2-1, with 8 bases matching TRBD2. CDR3 size: 14 residues. Unmatched junction bases numbered 4, after V lost 4 bases and J lost 5 bases. The germline gives CDR1 LGHNA, CDR2 YNFKEQ. CDR3 DNA: TGTGCCAGCAGCCTGGGACTAGTCGACAATGAGCAGTTCTTC. Its translation is CASSLGLVDNEQFF.